This TCR beta chain was captured in a study of Ad26.COV2.S vaccination and SARS-CoV-2 variants. For the study at large: By the intramuscular route, Ad26.COV2.S was given once, or twice 56 days apart. Findings and caveats of the study: CD8+ and CD4+ T cells specific for spike reportedly responded with substantial breadth after vaccination.

Using immunoSEQ multiplex PCR, the repertoire was profiled, and TCRdb retains in-frame clones only, with some absent. The repertoire holds more than 300,000 clones, 70% to 90% seen once, with approximately 2.2% in the top ten. Treatment specified: 15 to 20 received Ad26.COV2.S at low or high dose, single or two shots; several received placebo; per-sample allocation not given. On day 63 after the first injection, vaccine and placebo recipients gave samples. CDR1 KGHDR and CDR2 SFDVKD come from the germline V gene. The ends lost 6 bases at V and 4 bases at J; junction bases unmatched: 3. This CDR3 is built from 15 residues. Notes on this clone: Its specificity is unknown.

This TCR was recovered from a person between 18 and 60 years old who received the Ad26.COV2.S COVID-19 vaccine or a placebo. This specimen was peripheral blood, taken in a trial of Ad26.COV2.S vaccine versus placebo. The chain joins TRBV24-1 to TRBJ2-1; 12 bases map to TRBD2. The CDR3 bases are TGTGCCACCAGTCGAGGGACTAGCGGGTACAATGAGCAGTTCTTC. Its translation is CATSRGTSGYNEQFF.